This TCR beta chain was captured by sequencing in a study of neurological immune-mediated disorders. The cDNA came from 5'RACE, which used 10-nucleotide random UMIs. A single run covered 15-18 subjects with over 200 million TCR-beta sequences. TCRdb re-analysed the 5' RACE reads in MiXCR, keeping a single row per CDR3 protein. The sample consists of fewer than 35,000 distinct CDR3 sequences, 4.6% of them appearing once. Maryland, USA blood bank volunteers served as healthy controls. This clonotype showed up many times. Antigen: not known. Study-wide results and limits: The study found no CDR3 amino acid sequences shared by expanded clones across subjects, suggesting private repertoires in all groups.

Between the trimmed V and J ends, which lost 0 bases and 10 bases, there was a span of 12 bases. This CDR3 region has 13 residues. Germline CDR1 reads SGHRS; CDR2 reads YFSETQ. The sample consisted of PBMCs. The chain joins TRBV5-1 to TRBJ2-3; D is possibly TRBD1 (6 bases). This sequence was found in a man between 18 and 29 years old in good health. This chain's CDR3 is CASSLDTGFPQYF. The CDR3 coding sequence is TGCGCCAGCAGCTTGGATACAGGGTTCCCGCAGTATTTT.